This T cell receptor beta chain is from a study of CD8 T cells in Susac syndrome. V was pared by 2 bases and J by 6 bases, with 23 bases between. The germline gives CDR1 SGHDN, CDR2 FVKESK. This CDR3 spans 17 amino acids. The study sequenced TCR beta in blood CD8+ and CD4+ T cells. Isolation of CD8+ and CD4+ T cells was performed negatively, whereas enrichment of TEMRA cells was done by FACS. Reverse transcription of about 0.45 to 1 ug RNA used random hexamers. TCRdb independently ran MiXCR on the immunoSEQ multiplex PCR reads; one entry per CDR3 protein. This table has a few hundred thousand distinct CDR3 sequences, roughly 81% appearing once.

The clonotype comes from a human donor with multiple sclerosis. Source material: CD8+ T cells from PBMCs. This chain joins TRBV14 and TRBJ2-7; D uncertain. CDR3 in amino acids: CASSQTGFIAGRFEQYF. CDR3 nucleotides: TGTGCCAGCAGCCAAACTGGATTCATCGCCGGGCGTTTCGAGCAGTACTTC.